The 28 T cell receptor beta chains below were found in one sample sequenced in a study of blood T cell repertoires in COVID-19. Sequencing was performed with immunoSEQ multiplex PCR; in TCRdb, only in-frame clones are kept and a portion is missing. The sample contains around 230,000 clones, about 80% of which appear only once. The sequencing input was peripheral blood. The receptors derive from a woman aged 40 to 50 with active or convalescent COVID-19.

The rearrangement links TRBV27 to TRBJ2-5; D might be TRBD2 (7 bases). Trimming took off 4 bases at V and 5 bases at J, with 11 bases between the two ends. Germline CDR1 is MNHEY and CDR2 is SMNVEV (reference sequence). The CDR3 loop spans 13 amino acids. The CDR3, as DNA: TGTGCCAGCAGTTGGGGAGGGGGGGAGACCCAGTACTTC. Translated, it gives CASSWGGGETQYF.

The gene calls are TRBV19 and TRBJ2-1; 7 nucleotides align to TRBD2. Germline CDR1 reads LNHDA; CDR2 reads SQIVND (reference sequence). After removal of 4 bases from V and 7 bases from J, the junction contained 7 bases not matched to a gene. This CDR3 has 14 amino acids. DNA for the CDR3: TGTGCCAGTAGTAGCGGGAGTAGACTAAATGAGCAGTTCTTC. Residues: CASSSGSRLNEQFF.

The chain recombines TRBV6-5 with TRBJ1-1, with D possibly TRBD1 on 5 matching bases. Germline CDR1 MNHEY, CDR2 SVGAGI. There are 12 residues in the CDR3. Trimming stripped 0 bases from V and 9 bases from J, with 8 bases between. In DNA, the CDR3 is TGTGCCAGCAGTTACTCCCAGGGTAAAGCTTTCTTT. This encodes CASSYSQGKAFF.

The chain is built from TRBV9 and TRBJ2-3; 10 bases fit TRBD2. Germline V lookup: CDR1 SGDLS, CDR2 YYNGEE. The CDR3 sequence is 16 residues long. V dropped 3 bases and J dropped 3; count of bases not matched to a gene: 7. CDR3 DNA sequence: TGTGCCAGCAGCGAGCTAGCGGGAGATGGTACAGATACGCAGTATTTT. Residues: CASSELAGDGTDTQYF.

The chain recombines TRBV30 with TRBJ1-2; D might be TRBD1 (6 bases). The germline gives CDR1 GTSNPN, CDR2 SVGIG (reference sequence). V was trimmed by 5 bases and J by 1 base, leaving 8 bases between them. The CDR3 length is 12 residues. The CDR3 loop reads CAWEDSNYGYTF. In DNA form, the CDR3 reads TGTGCCTGGGAGGACAGTAACTATGGCTACACCTTC. The full variable domain, rest sourced from reference TRBV30 and TRBJ1-2, is SQTIHQWPATLVQPVGSPLSLECTVEGTSNPNLYWYRQAAGRGLQLLFYSVGIGQISSEVPQNLSASRPQDRQFILSSKKLLLSDSGFYLCAWEDSNYGYTFGSGTRLTVV.

Written as DNA, the CDR3 is TGCGCCAGCAGTGAGACCCGGGATCAAAATGAGCAGTTCTTC. Translation: CASSETRDQNEQFF. The chain has TRBV10-1 and TRBJ2-1, with D perhaps TRBD2 (5 bases). CDR3 length: 14 amino acids. V was cut by 2 bases and J by 7 bases, with 12 bases left in between. Germline V gene lookup returns CDR1 WNHNN and CDR2 SYGVQD (reference sequence).

The chain couples TRBV29-1 to TRBJ2-3; a possible D gene is TRBD1 (6 bases). CDR1 is SQVTM and CDR2 is ANQGSEA in the germline V gene. V gave up 1 base and J gave up 2 bases, with 7 bases separating them. The length of the CDR3 is 13 residues. This CDR3 reads CSVEVGATDTQYF. CDR3 sequence (DNA): TGCAGCGTTGAAGTGGGGGCCACAGATACGCAGTATTTT.

The J gene is TRBJ1-6, the V gene TRBV30; TRBD1 might be the D (6 bases). Germline V gene lookup returns CDR1 GTSNPN and CDR2 SVGIG (reference sequence). Deletions cut 4 bases from V and 9 bases from J, with 22 bases between. This CDR3 contains 16 residues. CDR3 in amino acids: CAWISGKTGKGSPLHF. The CDR3 nucleotides are TGTGCCTGGATCTCGGGAAAAACAGGGAAAGGTTCACCCCTCCACTTT.

The J gene is TRBJ1-6, the V gene TRBV9; TRBD1 might be the D (6 bases). The V end lost 8 bases, the J end lost 9 bases, and 15 bases lay between the germline ends. The germline V gene has CDR1 SGDLS and CDR2 YYNGEE. The CDR3 is 13 residues long. The CDR3 region is CASSEGGRSPLHF. CDR3 DNA: TGTGCCAGTAGTGAAGGGGGTCGTTCACCCCTCCACTTT.

This clone was recorded once. Other nucleotide sequences from this sample produce the same CDR3. The CDR3 spells CASSLVGGDTEAFF. DNA for the CDR3: TGTGCCAGCAGCTTAGTGGGAGGGGACACTGAAGCTTTCTTT. The V gene is TRBV7-2, the J gene TRBJ1-1; the D gene is possibly TRBD1 (5 bases). CDR3 length: 14 residues. The germline V and J ends were trimmed by 1 base and 3 bases, with 9 bases remaining between them. Germline-derived CDR1 and CDR2 are SGHTA and FQGNSA. The complete variable domain, with remaining parts taken from reference TRBV7-2 and TRBJ1-1, reads GAGVSQSPSNKVTEKGKDVELRCDPISGHTALYWYRQSLGQGLEFLIYFQGNSAPDKSGLPSDRFSAERTGGSVSTLTIQRTQQEDSAVYLCASSLVGGDTEAFFGQGTRLTVV.

The V gene is TRBV27, the J gene TRBJ2-1, with 12 bases matching TRBD2. Germline CDR1 and CDR2: MNHEY and SMNVEV (reference sequence). This CDR3 is 16 amino acids long. V was clipped by 4 bases and J by 9 bases; unmatched bases: 10. The CDR3 nucleotides read TGTGCCAGCAGTTCCCAGACTAGCGGGAGTGATGCTGAGCAGTTCTTC. It translates to CASSSQTSGSDAEQFF.

V gene TRBV30 combines with J gene TRBJ2-1, with 11 nucleotides matching TRBD2. The V segment lost 3 bases and the J segment 2 bases; nucleotides outside the gene matches: 3. Germline values: CDR1 GTSNPN, CDR2 SVGIG (reference sequence). The CDR3 is 15 amino acids. Written as DNA, the CDR3 is TGTGCCTGGAGCTCTAGCGGGGGGCCCTACAATGAGCAGTTCTTC. This encodes CAWSSSGGPYNEQFF.

The rearrangement joins TRBV7-8 to TRBJ2-7; D possibly corresponds to TRBD2 (6 bases). The germline CDR1 and CDR2 sequences are SGHVS and FQNEAQ. V lost 1 base and J 0 bases, leaving 10 bases between the germline ends. CDR3 length: 15 residues. CDR3 protein: CASSLERAPSYEQYF. The CDR3 region has the DNA TGTGCCAGCAGCTTAGAGCGGGCCCCCTCCTACGAGCAGTACTTC.

This rearrangement joins TRBV27 to TRBJ1-1; D unresolved. V dropped 2 bases and J dropped 4 bases, with 11 bases sitting between them. The germline CDR1 and CDR2 sequences are MNHEY and SMNVEV (reference sequence). There are 14 residues in the CDR3. The CDR3 loop is CASSLQEVGTEAFF. In DNA, the CDR3 is TGTGCCAGCAGTTTACAGGAGGTTGGCACTGAAGCTTTCTTT.

The chain employs TRBV28 and TRBJ1-2; D possibly corresponds to TRBD1 (6 bases). CDR1 and CDR2 (germline): MDHEN, SYDVKM. There are 13 residues in the CDR3. Trimming removed 6 bases from V and 3 bases from J, with 11 bases in between. The CDR3 DNA follows: TGTGCCAGCAGGGGCGACAGGCACTATGGCTACACCTTC. Residues: CASRGDRHYGYTF.

V gene TRBV2 combines with J gene TRBJ2-5; D perhaps matches TRBD2 (5 bases). CDR3 size: 14 residues. Trimming removed 7 bases from V and 1 base from J, with 13 bases in between. From germline, CDR1 is SNHLY and CDR2 FYNNEI. This CDR3 reads CASKAGMGQETQYF. The CDR3, as DNA: TGTGCCAGCAAGGCCGGGATGGGCCAAGAGACCCAGTACTTC.

The chain uses TRBV10-3 and TRBJ2-4, with 7 bases that match TRBD2. V was clipped by 3 bases and J by 4 bases; unmatched bases: 9. The germline CDR1 and CDR2 sequences are ENHRY and SYGVKD. This CDR3 is built from 16 residues. CDR3 loop: CAISDRAGVAKNIQYF. The CDR3 bases are TGTGCCATCAGTGACCGCGCGGGAGTCGCGAAAAACATTCAGTACTTC.

The chain couples TRBV18 to TRBJ2-1; 8 positions agree with TRBD2. CDR3 length: 16 amino acids. The V and J ends lost 0 bases and 4 bases, in that order; junction bases with no gene match: 5. Germline V gives CDR1 KGHSH, CDR2 LQKENI. This chain's CDR3 is CASSPPLLADYNEQFF. As DNA, the CDR3 is TGTGCCAGCTCACCACCGTTACTAGCGGATTACAATGAGCAGTTCTTC.

This sequence joins TRBV30 and TRBJ2-1; TRBD2 matches 9 bases. J was trimmed by 3 bases and V by 3 bases; bases with no gene match: 6. This CDR3 comprises 15 residues. Germline V gene sequence: CDR1 GTSNPN, CDR2 SVGIG (reference sequence). This CDR3 reads CAWSLGSGSYNEQFF. For the CDR3, the DNA is TGTGCCTGGAGCTTAGGTAGCGGGAGCTACAATGAGCAGTTCTTC.

The gene calls are TRBV6-2 or TRBV6-3 and TRBJ2-2; D may be TRBD1 (6 bases). Germline lookup yields CDR1 MNHEY and CDR2 SVGEGT. The CDR3 spans 13 residues. V lost 5 bases, J lost 5 bases, and 9 bases lay in between. The CDR3 loop reads CASSPQGTGELFF. CDR3 nucleotides: TGTGCCAGCAGTCCCCAGGGGACCGGGGAGCTGTTTTTT.

The chain links TRBV7-8 to TRBJ2-5; D is unclear. Trimming shortened V by 0 bases and J by 1 base, and 3 bases separated the two germline ends. CDR1 SGHVS and CDR2 FQNEAQ come from the germline V gene. The CDR3 consists of 13 residues. The CDR3 loop is CASSLASQETQYF. In DNA form, the CDR3 reads TGTGCCAGCAGCTTAGCCTCCCAAGAGACCCAGTACTTC.

The J gene is TRBJ1-1, the V gene TRBV18; possible D gene TRBD1, 6 bases. The CDR3 consists of 15 residues. The germline V gene encodes CDR1 KGHSH and CDR2 LQKENI. Deletions cut 1 base from V and 4 bases from J, with 13 bases between. Written as DNA, the CDR3 is TGTGCCAGCTCACCACTACAAACAGGGACCACTGAAGCTTTCTTT. Translation gives CASSPLQTGTTEAFF.

The chain links TRBV19 to TRBJ2-7; 8 positions agree with TRBD1. In germline, CDR1 is LNHDA, CDR2 SQIVND (reference sequence). CDR3 length: 14 residues. Losses at the gene ends were 5 bases for V and 7 bases for J; bases not matched to a gene: 10. As DNA, the CDR3 is TGTGCCAGTAGTGCACCGGGACAGGTGCGGGAGCAGTACTTC. This sequence encodes CASSAPGQVREQYF.

The chain couples TRBV4-1 to TRBJ1-3; D is ambiguous. CDR1 is MGHRA, CDR2 YSYEKL, per germline. Trimming pared 0 bases from V and 4 bases from J, leaving 7 bases between. This CDR3 comprises 14 residues. CDR3 bases: TGCGCCAGCAGCCAAGATGGGCAGGGAAACACCATATATTTT. It specifies CASSQDGQGNTIYF.

This clone was seen once. J is TRBJ2-2 and V is TRBV9; D gene uncertain. Per the germline V gene, CDR1 is SGDLS and CDR2 is YYNGEE. The CDR3 is 14 amino acids. Trimming removed 0 bases from V and 0 bases from J, with 3 bases in between. The DNA of the CDR3 is TGTGCCAGCAGCGTAGCCGCGAACACCGGGGAGCTGTTTTTT. It is translated as CASSVAANTGELFF.

This clone has more than one count but fewer than ten. The chain links TRBV5-1 to TRBJ1-2; 7 positions match TRBD1. V was pared by 4 bases and J by 8 bases, with 5 bases of the junction left unmatched. The CDR3 has 12 residues. CDR1 and CDR2 (germline): SGHRS, YFSETQ. The CDR3, as DNA: TGCGCCAGCAGCCCCGGGGACAGCGGCTACACCTTC. As protein: CASSPGDSGYTF.

The chain has TRBV5-4 and TRBJ1-4; 8 bases are shared with TRBD1. Germline CDR1 and CDR2: SGHNT and YYREEE (reference sequence). J was trimmed by 8 bases and V by 3 bases; bases with no gene match: 15. This CDR3 comprises 17 residues. The CDR3 sequence is CASSSGPQGALGEKLFF. The CDR3 DNA reads as TGTGCCAGCAGCTCCGGCCCCCAGGGGGCCCTAGGGGAAAAACTGTTTTTT. Full variable domain (outside the CDR3, taken from reference TRBV5-4 and TRBJ1-4): ETGVTQSPTHLIKTRGQQVTLRCSSQSGHNTVSWYQQALGQGPQFIFQYYREEENGRGNFPPRFSGLQFPNYSSELNVNALELDDSALYLCASSSGPQGALGEKLFFGSGTQLSVL.

The chain has TRBV5-4 and TRBJ2-5, with D uncertain. There are 14 residues in the CDR3. V was pared by 5 bases and J by 3 bases, with 14 bases between. Germline V lookup: CDR1 SGHNT, CDR2 YYREEE (reference sequence). The CDR3 protein is CASRTFGRKETQYF. The DNA for the CDR3 is TGTGCCAGCAGGACCTTTGGGCGAAAAGAGACCCAGTACTTC.